This TCR beta chain was retrieved from a study of blood T cell repertoires in COVID-19. Study at large: The study drew acute and convalescent COVID-19 samples from the United States, Italy and Spain.

Under the authors' procedure: Cell counts per sample came from amplifying reference gene primers. Assay used: immunoSEQ multiplex PCR; TCRdb lists only in-frame clones, some missing. V, J and clone size were drawn from that table, and D and trimming were deduced from the DNA. This sample yields 99,000 or so clones, of which around 76% are seen a single time; roughly a fifth belongs to the top ten. Germline CDR1 MNHEY, CDR2 SVGEGT. The CDR3 has 13 amino acids. Trimming pared 5 bases from V and 6 bases from J, leaving 13 bases between. The clonotype comes from a woman in her seventies with acute or convalescent COVID-19. The material sequenced was peripheral blood. J is TRBJ1-2 and V is TRBV6-2 or TRBV6-3; no firm D call. The chain's CDR3 is CASSTHPADGYTF. The CDR3, as DNA: TGTGCCAGCAGTACCCACCCAGCGGATGGCTACACCTTC.